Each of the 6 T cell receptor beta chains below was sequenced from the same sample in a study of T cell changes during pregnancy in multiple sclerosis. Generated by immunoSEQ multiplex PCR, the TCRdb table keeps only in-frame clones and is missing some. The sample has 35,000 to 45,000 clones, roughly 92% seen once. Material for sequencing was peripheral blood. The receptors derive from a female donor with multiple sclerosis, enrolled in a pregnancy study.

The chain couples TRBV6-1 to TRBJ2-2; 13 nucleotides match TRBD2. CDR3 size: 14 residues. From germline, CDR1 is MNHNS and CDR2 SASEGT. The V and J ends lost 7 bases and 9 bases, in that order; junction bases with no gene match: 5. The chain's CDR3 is CASTAGLAGRELFF. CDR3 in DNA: TGTGCCAGCACAGCGGGACTAGCGGGGAGGGAGCTGTTTTTT.

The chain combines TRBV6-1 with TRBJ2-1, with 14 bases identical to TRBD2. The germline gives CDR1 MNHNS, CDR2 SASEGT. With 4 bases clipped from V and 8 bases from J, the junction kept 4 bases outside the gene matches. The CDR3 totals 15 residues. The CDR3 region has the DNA TGTGCCAGCAGTGGGGGGACTAGCGGGAGCTATGAGCAGTTCTTC. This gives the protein CASSGGTSGSYEQFF.

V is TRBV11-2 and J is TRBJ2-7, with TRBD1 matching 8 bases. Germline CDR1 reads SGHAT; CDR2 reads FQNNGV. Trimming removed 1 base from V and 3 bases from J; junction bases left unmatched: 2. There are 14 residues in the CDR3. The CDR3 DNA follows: TGTGCCAGCAGCTTAGGGACAGGGAGCTACGAGCAGTACTTC. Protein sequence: CASSLGTGSYEQYF.

The CDR3 region has the DNA TGTGCCAGCAGTCCCGCTCCACTCCGCGGTGGCTACACCTTC. Translating gives CASSPAPLRGGYTF. The chain combines TRBV6-5 with TRBJ1-2, with D hard to call. The V end lost 5 bases, the J end lost 7 bases, and 17 bases lay between the germline ends. CDR3 length: 14 amino acids. CDR1 and CDR2 (germline): MNHEY, SVGAGI.

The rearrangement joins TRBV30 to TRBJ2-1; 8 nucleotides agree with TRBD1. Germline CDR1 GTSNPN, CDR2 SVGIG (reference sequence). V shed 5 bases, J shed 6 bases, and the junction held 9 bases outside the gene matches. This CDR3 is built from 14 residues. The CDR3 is CAWEQGALSNEQFF. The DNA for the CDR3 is TGTGCCTGGGAGCAGGGGGCTCTGAGCAATGAGCAGTTCTTC. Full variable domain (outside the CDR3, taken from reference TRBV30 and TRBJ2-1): SQTIHQWPATLVQPVGSPLSLECTVEGTSNPNLYWYRQAAGRGLQLLFYSVGIGQISSEVPQNLSASRPQDRQFILSSKKLLLSDSGFYLCAWEQGALSNEQFFGPGTRLTVL.

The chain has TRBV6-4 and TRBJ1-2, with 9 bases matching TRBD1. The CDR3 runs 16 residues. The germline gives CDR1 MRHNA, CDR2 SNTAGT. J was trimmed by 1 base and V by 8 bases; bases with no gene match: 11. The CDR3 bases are TGTGCCAGCCAACCGACAGGGGGTTGGGGTAACTATGGCTACACCTTC. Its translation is CASQPTGGWGNYGYTF.